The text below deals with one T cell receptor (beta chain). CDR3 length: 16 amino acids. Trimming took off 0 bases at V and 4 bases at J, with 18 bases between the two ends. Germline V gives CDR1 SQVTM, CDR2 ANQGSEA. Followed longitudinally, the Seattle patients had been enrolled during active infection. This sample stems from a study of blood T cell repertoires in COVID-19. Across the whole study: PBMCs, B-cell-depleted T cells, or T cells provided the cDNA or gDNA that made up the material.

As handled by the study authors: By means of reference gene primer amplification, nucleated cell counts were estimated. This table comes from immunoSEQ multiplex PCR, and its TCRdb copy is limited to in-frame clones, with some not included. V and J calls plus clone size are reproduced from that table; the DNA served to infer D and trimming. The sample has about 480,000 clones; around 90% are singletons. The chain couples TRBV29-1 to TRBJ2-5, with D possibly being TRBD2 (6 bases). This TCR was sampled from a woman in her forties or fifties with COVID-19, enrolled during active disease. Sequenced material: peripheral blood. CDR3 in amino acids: CSVEDHGGGGSETQYF. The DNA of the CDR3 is TGCAGCGTTGAAGATCACGGAGGTGGGGGGTCAGAGACCCAGTACTTC. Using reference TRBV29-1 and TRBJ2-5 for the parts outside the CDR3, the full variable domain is SAVISQKPSRDICQRGTSLTIQCQVDSQVTMMFWYRQQPGQSLTLIATANQGSEATYESGFVIDKFPISRPNLTFSTLTVSNMSPEDSSIYLCSVEDHGGGGSETQYFGPGTRLLVL.